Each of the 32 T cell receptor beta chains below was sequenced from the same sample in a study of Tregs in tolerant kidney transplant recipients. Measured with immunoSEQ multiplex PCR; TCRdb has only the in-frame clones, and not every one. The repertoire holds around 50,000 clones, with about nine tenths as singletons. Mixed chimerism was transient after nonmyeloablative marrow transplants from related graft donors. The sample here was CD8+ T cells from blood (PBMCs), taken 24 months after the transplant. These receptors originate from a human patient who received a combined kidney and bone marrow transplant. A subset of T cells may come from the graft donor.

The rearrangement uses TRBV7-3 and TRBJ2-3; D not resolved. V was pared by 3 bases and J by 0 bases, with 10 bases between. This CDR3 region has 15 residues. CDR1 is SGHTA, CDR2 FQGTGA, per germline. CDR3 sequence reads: CASSFGGTSTDTQYF. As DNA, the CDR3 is TGTGCCAGCAGCTTTGGCGGAACTAGCACAGATACGCAGTATTTT.

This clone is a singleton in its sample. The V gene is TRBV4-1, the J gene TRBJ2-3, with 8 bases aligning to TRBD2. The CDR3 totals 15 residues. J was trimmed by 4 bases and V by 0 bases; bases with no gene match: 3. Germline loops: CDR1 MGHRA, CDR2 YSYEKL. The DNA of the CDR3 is TGCGCCAGCAGCCAAGAACAGCGGGGGTCAGATACGCAGTATTTT. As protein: CASSQEQRGSDTQYF.

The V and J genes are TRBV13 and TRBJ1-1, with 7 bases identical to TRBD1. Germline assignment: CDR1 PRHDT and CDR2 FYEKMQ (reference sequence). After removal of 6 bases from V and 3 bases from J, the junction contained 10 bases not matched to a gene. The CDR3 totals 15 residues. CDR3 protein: CASRPTDRWDTEAFF. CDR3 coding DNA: TGTGCCAGCAGACCCACGGACAGGTGGGACACTGAAGCTTTCTTT.

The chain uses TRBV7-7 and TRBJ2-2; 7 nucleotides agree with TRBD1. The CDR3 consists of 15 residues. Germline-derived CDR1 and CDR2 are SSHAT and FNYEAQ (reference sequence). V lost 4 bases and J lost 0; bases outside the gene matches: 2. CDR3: CASSSGTANTGELFF. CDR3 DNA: TGTGCCAGCAGCTCAGGGACAGCGAACACCGGGGAGCTGTTTTTT.

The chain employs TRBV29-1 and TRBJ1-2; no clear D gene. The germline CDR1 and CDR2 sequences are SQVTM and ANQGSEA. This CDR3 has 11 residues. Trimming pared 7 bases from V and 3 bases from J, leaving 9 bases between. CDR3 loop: CSATVDYGYTF. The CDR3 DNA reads TGCAGCGCTACTGTGGACTATGGCTACACCTTC.

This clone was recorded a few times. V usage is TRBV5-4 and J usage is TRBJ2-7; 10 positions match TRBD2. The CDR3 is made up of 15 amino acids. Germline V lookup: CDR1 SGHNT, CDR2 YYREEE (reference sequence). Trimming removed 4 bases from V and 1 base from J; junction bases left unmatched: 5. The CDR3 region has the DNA TGTGCCAGCAGCCCGGGACTAGCGTTTTCCTACGAGCAGTACTTC. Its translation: CASSPGLAFSYEQYF.

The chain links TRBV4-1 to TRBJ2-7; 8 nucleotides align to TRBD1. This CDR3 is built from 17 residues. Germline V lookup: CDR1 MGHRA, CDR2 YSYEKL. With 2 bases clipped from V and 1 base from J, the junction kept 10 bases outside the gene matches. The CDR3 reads CASSQLSPGQGSYEQYF. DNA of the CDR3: TGCGCCAGCAGCCAATTATCCCCCGGACAGGGTTCCTACGAGCAGTACTTC.

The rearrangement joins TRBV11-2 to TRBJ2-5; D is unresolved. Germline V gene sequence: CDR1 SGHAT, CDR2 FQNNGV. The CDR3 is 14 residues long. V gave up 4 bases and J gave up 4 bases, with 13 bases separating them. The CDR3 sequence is CASSWKFGGETQYF. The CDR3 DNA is TGTGCCAGCAGCTGGAAGTTTGGCGGAGAGACCCAGTACTTC.

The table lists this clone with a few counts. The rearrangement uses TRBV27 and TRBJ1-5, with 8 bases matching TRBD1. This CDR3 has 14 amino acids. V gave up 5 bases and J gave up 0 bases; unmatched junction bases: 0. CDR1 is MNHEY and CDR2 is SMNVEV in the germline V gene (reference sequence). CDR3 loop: CASSTGGSNQPQHF. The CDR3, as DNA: TGTGCCAGCAGTACAGGGGGTAGCAATCAGCCCCAGCATTTT.

In DNA, the CDR3 is TGTGCCAGCAGCCTAGGGGGGGGCTGGTCCAAAAACATTCAGTACTTC. Its protein product is CASSLGGGWSKNIQYF. The rearrangement joins TRBV7-6 to TRBJ2-4, with D possibly TRBD2 on 7 matching bases. This CDR3 has 16 amino acids. Trimming shortened V by 5 bases and J by 2 bases, and 16 bases separated the two germline ends. In germline, CDR1 is SGHVS, CDR2 FNYEAQ.

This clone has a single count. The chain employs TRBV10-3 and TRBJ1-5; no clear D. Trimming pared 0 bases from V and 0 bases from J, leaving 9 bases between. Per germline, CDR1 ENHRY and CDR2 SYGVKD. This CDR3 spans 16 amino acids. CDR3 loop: CAISESAGNSNQPQHF. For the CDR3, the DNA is TGTGCCATCAGTGAGTCGGCGGGAAATAGCAATCAGCCCCAGCATTTT.

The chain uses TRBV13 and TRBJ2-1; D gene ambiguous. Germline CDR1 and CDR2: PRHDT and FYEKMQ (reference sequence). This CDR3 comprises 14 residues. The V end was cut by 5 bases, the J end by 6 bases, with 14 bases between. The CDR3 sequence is CASSPRLVINEQFF. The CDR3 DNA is TGTGCCAGCAGCCCCCGCCTAGTCATCAATGAGCAGTTCTTC.

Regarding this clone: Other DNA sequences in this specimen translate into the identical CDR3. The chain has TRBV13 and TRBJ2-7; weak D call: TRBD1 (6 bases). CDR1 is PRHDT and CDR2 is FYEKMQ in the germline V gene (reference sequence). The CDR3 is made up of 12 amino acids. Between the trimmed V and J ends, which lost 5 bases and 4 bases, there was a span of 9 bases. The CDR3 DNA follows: TGTGCCAGCAGCCTCAGGGGTTACGAGCAGTACTTC. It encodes CASSLRGYEQYF. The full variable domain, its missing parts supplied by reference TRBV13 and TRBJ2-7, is AAGVIQSPRHLIKEKRETATLKCYPIPRHDTVYWYQQGPGQDPQFLISFYEKMQSDKGSIPDRFSAQQFSDYHSELNMSSLELGDSALYFCASSLRGYEQYFGPGTRLTVT.

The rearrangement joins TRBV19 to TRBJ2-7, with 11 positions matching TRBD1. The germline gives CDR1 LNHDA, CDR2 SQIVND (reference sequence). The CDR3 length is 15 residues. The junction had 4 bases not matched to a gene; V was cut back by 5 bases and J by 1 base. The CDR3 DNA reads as TGTGCCAGTAGTGACCGGGACAGGGGGTCCTACGAGCAGTACTTC. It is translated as CASSDRDRGSYEQYF.

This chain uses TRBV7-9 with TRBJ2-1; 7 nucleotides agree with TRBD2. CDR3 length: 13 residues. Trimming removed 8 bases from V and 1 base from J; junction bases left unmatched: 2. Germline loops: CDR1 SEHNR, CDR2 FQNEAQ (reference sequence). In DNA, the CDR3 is TGTGCCAGCCTAGCGGCTTCCTACAATGAGCAGTTCTTC. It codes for CASLAASYNEQFF. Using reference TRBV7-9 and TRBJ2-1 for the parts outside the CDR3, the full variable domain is DTGVSQNPRHKITKRGQNVTFRCDPISEHNRLYWYRQTLGQGPEFLTYFQNEAQLEKSRLLSDRFSAERPKGSFSTLEIQRTEQGDSAMYLCASLAASYNEQFFGPGTRLTVL.

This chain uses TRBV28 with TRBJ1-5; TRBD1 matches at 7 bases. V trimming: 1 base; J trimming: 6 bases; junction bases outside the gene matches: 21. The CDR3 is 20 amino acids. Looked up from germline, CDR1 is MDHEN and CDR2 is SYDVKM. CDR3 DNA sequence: TGTGCCAGCAGTTTATTCCCCTTAAGAAGTGAGGGGGCGTCGAGTCAGCCCCAGCATTTT. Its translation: CASSLFPLRSEGASSQPQHF.

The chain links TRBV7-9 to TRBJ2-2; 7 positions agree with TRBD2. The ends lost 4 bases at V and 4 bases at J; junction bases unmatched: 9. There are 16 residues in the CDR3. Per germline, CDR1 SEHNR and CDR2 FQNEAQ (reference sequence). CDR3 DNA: TGTGCCAGCAGCTGGGGGGGTAGGGGAACCACCGGGGAGCTGTTTTTT. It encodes CASSWGGRGTTGELFF.

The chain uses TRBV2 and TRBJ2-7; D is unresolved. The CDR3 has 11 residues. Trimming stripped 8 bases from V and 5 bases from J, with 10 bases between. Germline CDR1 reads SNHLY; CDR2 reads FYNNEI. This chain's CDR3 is CASYSSHEQYF. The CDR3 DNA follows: TGTGCCAGCTACAGTTCCCACGAGCAGTACTTC.

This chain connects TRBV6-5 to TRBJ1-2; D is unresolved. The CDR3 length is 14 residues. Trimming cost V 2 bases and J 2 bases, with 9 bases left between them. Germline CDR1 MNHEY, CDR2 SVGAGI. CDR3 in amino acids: CASSYLGGNYGYTF. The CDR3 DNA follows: TGTGCCAGCAGTTACCTGGGCGGGAACTATGGCTACACCTTC.

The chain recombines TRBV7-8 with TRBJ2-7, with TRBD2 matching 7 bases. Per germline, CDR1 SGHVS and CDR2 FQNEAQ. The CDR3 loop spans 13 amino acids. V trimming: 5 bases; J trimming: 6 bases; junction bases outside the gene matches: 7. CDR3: CASSGGGALEQYF. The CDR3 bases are TGTGCCAGCAGCGGGGGGGGAGCACTCGAGCAGTACTTC.

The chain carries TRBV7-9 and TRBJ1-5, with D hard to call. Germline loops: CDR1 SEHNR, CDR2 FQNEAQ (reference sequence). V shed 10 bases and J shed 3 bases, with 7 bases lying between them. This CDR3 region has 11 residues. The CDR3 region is CATGVNQPQHF. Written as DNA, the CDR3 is TGTGCCACCGGGGTCAATCAGCCCCAGCATTTT. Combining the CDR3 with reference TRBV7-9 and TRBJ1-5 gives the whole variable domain DTGVSQNPRHKITKRGQNVTFRCDPISEHNRLYWYRQTLGQGPEFLTYFQNEAQLEKSRLLSDRFSAERPKGSFSTLEIQRTEQGDSAMYLCATGVNQPQHFGDGTRLSIL.

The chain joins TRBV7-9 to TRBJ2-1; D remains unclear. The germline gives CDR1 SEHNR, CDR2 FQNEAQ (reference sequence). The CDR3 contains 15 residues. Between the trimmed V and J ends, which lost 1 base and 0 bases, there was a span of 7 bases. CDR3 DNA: TGTGCCAGCAGCTTAGTCGCCGGCTCCTACAATGAGCAGTTCTTC. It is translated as CASSLVAGSYNEQFF.

CDR3 amino acids: CASRRTGRNQPQHF. Written as DNA, the CDR3 is TGTGCCAGCAGACGGACAGGGCGCAATCAGCCCCAGCATTTT. V and J are TRBV6-1 and TRBJ1-5, with 8 bases aligning to TRBD1. The CDR3 spans 14 residues. Per germline, CDR1 MNHNS and CDR2 SASEGT. Germline trimming cut 6 bases from V and 2 bases from J; bases unmatched to any gene: 3.

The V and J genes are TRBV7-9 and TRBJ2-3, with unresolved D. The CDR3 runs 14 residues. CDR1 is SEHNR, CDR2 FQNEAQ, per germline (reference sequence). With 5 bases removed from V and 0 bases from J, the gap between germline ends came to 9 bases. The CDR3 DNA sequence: TGTGCCAGCAGCCCTCGGCGGAGCACAGATACGCAGTATTTT. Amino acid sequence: CASSPRRSTDTQYF.

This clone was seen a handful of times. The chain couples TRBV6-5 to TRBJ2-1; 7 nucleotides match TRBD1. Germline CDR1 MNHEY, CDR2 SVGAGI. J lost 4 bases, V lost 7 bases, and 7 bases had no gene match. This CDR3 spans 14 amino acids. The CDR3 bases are TGTGCCAGCATGGACAGGAATACGTACAATGAGCAGTTCTTC. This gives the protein CASMDRNTYNEQFF.

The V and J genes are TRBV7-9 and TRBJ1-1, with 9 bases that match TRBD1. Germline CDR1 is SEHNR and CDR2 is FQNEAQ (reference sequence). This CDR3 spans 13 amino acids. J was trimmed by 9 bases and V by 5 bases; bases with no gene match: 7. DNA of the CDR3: TGTGCCAGCAGCCCGACGGACAGGGGCCAAGCTTTCTTT. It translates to CASSPTDRGQAFF.

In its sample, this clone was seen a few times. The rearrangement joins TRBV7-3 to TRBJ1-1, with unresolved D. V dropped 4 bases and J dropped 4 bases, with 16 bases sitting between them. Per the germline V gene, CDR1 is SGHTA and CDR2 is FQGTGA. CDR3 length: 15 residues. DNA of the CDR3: TGTGCCAGCAGCTACCAGCTAGGTGAGATCACTGAAGCTTTCTTT. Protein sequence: CASSYQLGEITEAFF.

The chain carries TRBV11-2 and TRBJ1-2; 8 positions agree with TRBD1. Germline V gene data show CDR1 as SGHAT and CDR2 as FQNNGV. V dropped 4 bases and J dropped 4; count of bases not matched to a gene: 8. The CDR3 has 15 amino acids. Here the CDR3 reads CASSSWTGMGYGYTF. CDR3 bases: TGTGCCAGCAGCTCATGGACAGGGATGGGCTATGGCTACACCTTC.

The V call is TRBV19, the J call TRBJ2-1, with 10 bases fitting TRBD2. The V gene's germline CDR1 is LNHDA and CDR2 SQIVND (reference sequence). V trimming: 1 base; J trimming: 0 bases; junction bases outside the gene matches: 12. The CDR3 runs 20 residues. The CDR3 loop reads CASSIGSGGASLSSYNEQFF. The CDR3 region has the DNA TGTGCCAGTAGTATAGGAAGCGGGGGGGCTTCTTTAAGCTCCTACAATGAGCAGTTCTTC.

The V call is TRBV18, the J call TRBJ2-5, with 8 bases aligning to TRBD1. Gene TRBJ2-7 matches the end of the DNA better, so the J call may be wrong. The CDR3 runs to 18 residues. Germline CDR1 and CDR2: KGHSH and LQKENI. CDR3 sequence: CASSPRPTGQGQSYEQYF. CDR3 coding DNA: TGTGCCAGCTCACCACGACCTACTGGACAGGGACAATCCTACGAGCAGTACTTC.

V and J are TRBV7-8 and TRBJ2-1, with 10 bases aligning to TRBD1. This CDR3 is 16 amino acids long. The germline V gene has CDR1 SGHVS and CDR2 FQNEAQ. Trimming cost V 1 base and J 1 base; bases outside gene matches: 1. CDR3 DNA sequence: TGTGCCAGCAGCTTAGGGGGACAGGGGTCCTACAATGAGCAGTTCTTC. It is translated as CASSLGGQGSYNEQFF.

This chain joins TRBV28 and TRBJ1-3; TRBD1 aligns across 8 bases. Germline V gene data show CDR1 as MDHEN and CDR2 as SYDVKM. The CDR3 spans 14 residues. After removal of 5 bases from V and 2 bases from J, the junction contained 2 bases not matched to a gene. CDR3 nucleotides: TGTGCCAGCAGTAAGACAGGGGCTGGAAACACCATATATTTT. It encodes CASSKTGAGNTIYF.